Listed below are T cell receptor beta chains from one sample, sequenced in a study of T cells in tuberculosis. The data were produced by immunoSEQ multiplex PCR, yet TCRdb's version contains in-frame clones alone and is incomplete. The repertoire includes tens of thousands of clones, 90% to 95% of them detected once, and 1.4% to 1.5% sits in the top ten. Sequenced material: PBMCs, taken at tuberculosis diagnosis. The source is an adult with tuberculosis. Each CDR3 is given without its conserved first and last residue.

>TRBV5-1
ASSPGQSNQPQH
>TRBV5-6
ASSRFISLGAQDQPQH
>TRBV19
ASSVTGDRNTEAF
>TRBV19
ASFTGGASNYGYT
>TRBV19
ASSLIRQAGGSDEQF
>TRBV30
AWTLLQGASEAF
>TRBV28
ASSLPGTASNQPQH
>TRBV7-9
ASSPPTSANEQF
>TRBV27
ASKDRGSYEQY
>TRBV15
ATSPRSTGELF
>TRBV4-1
ASSQSGVAQPQH
>TRBV14
ASSQPPGSGRYNEQF
>TRBV6-5
ASSYSRDTNEQF
>TRBV30
AWSTGQGGLQNEQF
>TRBV15
ATSRDSIIADSVNEKLF
>TRBV4-3
ASSPGDSSGNTIY
>TRBV2
ASRTSRTSGRYNEQF
>TRBV19
ASSVRTGPNEQY
>TRBV5-1
ASSTSGTGYNEQF
>TRBV2
ASSGGGGEQF
>TRBV27
ASRRVQGQETQY
>TRBV18
ASSPLRGTPGSGANVLT
>TRBV30
AWSGSGIMQETQY
>TRBV28
ASRGNGYT
>TRBV7-2
ASSLARGRFWPNQPQH
>TRBV6-5
ATHLAGEGTQY
>TRBV7-8
ASSPRTGVGGQPQH
>TRBV14
ASSQETGGEQY
>TRBV14
ASSQGIGRGNIQY
>TRBV4-2
ASSQDRTVSNQPQH
>TRBV18
ASSPGQNYGYT
>TRBV5-1
ASSWGGGLDSPLH
>TRBV10-3
ATLGQREGVDTQY
>TRBV6-5
ASRLTGAGTGELF
>TRBV6-1
ASSDGQGPLGYT
>TRBV2
ASRGGQYEQY
>TRBV6-6
ASKERIAANEQF
>TRBV29-1
SVSTLGVHEKLF
>TRBV5-5
ASSLVAGGTEAF
>TRBV18
ASSPDRVLSTDTQY
>TRBV2
ASRGIQGLLEAF
>TRBV6-1
ASSERTEMGAEAF
>TRBV4-1
ASSHELNTEAF
>TRBV11-2
ASSLDGTVTGELF
>TRBV4-3
ASSQAGGRRNTEAF
>TRBV30
AWSPSRNTEAF
>TRBV11-2
ASSFSVLGGNEQF
>TRBV5-1
ASSLTGEAVNTGELF
>TRBV27
ASSPQRGNHQPQH
>TRBV5-4
AASGTGSRNTGELF
>TRBV10-2
ASSESGVNYGYT
>TRBV27
ASSSPSGTNRYEQY
>TRBV5-1
ASSIGTGSEAF
>TRBV30
AWSSGLTYEQY
>TRBV6-5
ASRPTGSQPQH
>TRBV25-1
ASSPRDRAITEAF
>TRBV30
AWNPDSHYATNEKLF
>TRBV10-3
ALGGASGTDTQY
>TRBV11-2
ASSPGQGGYGYT
>TRBV29-1
SVRKIDSFGYT